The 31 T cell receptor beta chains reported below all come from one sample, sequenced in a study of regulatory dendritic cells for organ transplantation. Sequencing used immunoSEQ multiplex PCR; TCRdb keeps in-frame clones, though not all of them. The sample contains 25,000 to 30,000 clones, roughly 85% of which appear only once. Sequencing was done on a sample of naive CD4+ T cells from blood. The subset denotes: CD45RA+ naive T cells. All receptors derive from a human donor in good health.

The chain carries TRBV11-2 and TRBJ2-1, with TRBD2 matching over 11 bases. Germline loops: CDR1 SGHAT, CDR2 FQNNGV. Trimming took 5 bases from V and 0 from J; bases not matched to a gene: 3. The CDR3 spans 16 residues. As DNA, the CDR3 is TGTGCCAGCAGCCTTGGACTAGCGGGCTCCTACAATGAGCAGTTCTTC. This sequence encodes CASSLGLAGSYNEQFF. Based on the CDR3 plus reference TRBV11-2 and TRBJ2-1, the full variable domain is EAGVAQSPRYKIIEKRQSVAFWCNPISGHATLYWYQQILGQGPKLLIQFQNNGVVDDSQLPKDRFSAERLKGVDSTLKIQPAKLEDSAVYLCASSLGLAGSYNEQFFGPGTRLTVL.

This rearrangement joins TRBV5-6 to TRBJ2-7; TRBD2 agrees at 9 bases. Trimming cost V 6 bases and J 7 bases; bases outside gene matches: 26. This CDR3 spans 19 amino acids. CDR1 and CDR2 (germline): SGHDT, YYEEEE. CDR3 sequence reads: CASTFPSPGFPSLAGEQYF. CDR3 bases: TGTGCCAGCACCTTCCCCAGCCCCGGCTTCCCTAGTCTAGCGGGAGAGCAGTACTTC.

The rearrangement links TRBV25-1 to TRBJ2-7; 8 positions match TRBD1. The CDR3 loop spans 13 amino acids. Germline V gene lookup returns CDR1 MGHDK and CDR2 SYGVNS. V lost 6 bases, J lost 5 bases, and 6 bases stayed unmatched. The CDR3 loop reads CASSPGRGHEQYF. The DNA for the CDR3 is TGTGCCAGCAGCCCCGGCAGGGGGCACGAGCAGTACTTC.

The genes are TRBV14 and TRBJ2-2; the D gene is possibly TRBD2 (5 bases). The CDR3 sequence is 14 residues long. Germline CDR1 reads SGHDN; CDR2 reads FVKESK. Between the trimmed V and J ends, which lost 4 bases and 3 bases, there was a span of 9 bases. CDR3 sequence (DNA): TGTGCCAGCAGCCGAACGAGGGACACCGGGGAGCTGTTTTTT. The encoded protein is CASSRTRDTGELFF.

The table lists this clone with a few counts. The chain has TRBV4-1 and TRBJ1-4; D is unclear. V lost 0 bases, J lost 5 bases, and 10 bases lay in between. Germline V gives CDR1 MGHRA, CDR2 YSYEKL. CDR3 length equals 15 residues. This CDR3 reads CASSQDLRKNEKLFF. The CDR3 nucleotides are TGCGCCAGCAGCCAAGATCTCAGGAAGAATGAAAAACTGTTTTTT.

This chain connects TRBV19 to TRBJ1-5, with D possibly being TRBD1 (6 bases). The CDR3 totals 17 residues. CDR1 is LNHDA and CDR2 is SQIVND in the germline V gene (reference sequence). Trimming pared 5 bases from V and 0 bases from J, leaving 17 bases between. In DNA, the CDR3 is TGTGCCAGTAGTGCACGACAGGAACCCTATAGCAATCAGCCCCAGCATTTT. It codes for CASSARQEPYSNQPQHF.

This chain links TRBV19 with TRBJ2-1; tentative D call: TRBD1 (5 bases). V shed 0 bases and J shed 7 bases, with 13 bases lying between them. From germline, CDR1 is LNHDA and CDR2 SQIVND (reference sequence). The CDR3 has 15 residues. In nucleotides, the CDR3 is TGTGCCAGTAGTATAGAAGGGGCAGTAGGAAATGAGCAGTTCTTC. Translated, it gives CASSIEGAVGNEQFF.

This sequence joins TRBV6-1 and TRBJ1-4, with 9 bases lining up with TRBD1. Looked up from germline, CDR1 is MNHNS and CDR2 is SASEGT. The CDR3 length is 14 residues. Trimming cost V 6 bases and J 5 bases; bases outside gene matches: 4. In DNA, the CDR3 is TGTGCCAGCAGCCTCGGACAGGGGAATGAAAAACTGTTTTTT. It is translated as CASSLGQGNEKLFF.

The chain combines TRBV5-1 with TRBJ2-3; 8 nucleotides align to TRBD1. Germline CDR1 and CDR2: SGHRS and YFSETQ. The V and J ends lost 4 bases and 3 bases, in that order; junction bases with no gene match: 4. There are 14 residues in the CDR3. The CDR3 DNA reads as TGCGCCAGCAGCCCCGGACAGGGTACAGATACGCAGTATTTT. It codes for CASSPGQGTDTQYF.

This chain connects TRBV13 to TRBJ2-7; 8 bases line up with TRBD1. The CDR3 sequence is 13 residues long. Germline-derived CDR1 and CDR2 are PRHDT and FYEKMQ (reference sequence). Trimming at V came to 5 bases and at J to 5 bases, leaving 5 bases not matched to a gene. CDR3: CASSPRQGHEQYF. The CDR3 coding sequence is TGTGCCAGCAGCCCAAGACAGGGGCACGAGCAGTACTTC.

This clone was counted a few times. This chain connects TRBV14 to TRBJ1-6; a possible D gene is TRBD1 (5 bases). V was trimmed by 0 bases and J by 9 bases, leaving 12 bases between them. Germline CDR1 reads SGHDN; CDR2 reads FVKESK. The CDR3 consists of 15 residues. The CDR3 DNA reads TGTGCCAGCAGCCAAGATTGGGGGGTCGGTTCACCCCTCCACTTT. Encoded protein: CASSQDWGVGSPLHF.

In DNA form, the CDR3 reads TGTGCCAGCAGCCACGGGACTAGACTAAACATTCAGTACTTC. Encoded protein: CASSHGTRLNIQYF. V and J are TRBV6-5 and TRBJ2-4, with TRBD2 matching over 8 bases. This CDR3 contains 14 residues. Germline trimming cut 6 bases from V and 6 bases from J; bases unmatched to any gene: 7. Per the germline V gene, CDR1 is MNHEY and CDR2 is SVGAGI.

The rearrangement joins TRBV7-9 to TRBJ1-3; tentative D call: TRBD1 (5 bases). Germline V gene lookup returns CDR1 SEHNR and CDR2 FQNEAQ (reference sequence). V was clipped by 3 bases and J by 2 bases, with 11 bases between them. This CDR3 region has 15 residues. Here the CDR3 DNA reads TGTGCCAGCAGCTTGGGGGGAGCTGCTGGAAACACCATATATTTT. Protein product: CASSLGGAAGNTIYF.

The CDR3 nucleotides read TGTGCTAGTGGTTTGACGGGGAACTATGGCTACACCTTC. Translation gives CASGLTGNYGYTF. The genes are TRBV12-5 and TRBJ1-2, with D unresolved. CDR3 length equals 13 residues. Germline V lookup: CDR1 LGHNT, CDR2 FRNRAP. V was pared by 2 bases and J by 2 bases, with 6 bases between.

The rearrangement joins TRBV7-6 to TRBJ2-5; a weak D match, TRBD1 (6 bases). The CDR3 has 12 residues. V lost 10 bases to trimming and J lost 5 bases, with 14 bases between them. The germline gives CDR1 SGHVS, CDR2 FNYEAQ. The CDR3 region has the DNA TGTGCCACAGACAGGTTGGCGGAGACCCAGTACTTC. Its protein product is CATDRLAETQYF.

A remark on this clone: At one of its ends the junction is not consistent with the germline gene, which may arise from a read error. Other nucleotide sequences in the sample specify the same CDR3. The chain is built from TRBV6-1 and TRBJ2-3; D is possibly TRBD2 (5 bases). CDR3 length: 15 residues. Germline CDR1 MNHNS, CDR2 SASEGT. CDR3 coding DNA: TGTGCCAGCAGTGATTTTTCCTCTAGCACGGATACGCAGTATTTT. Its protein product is CASSDFSSSTDTQYF.

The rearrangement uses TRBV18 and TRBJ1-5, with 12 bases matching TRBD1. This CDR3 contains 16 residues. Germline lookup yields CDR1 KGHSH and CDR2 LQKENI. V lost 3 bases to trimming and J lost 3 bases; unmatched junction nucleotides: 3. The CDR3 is CASSPGQGANNQPQHF. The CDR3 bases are TGTGCCAGCTCACCGGGACAGGGGGCCAACAATCAGCCCCAGCATTTT.

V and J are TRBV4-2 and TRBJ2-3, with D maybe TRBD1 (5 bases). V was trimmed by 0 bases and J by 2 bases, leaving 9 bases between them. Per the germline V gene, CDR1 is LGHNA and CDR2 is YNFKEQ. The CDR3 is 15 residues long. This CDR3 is CASSQEQANTDTQYF. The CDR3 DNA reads TGTGCCAGCAGCCAAGAACAGGCAAACACAGATACGCAGTATTTT.

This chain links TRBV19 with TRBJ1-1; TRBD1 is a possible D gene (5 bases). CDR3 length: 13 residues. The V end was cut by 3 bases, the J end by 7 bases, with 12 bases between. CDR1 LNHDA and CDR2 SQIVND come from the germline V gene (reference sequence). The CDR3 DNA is TGTGCCAGTAGTATGAGTGGGCAGGGTGAAGCTTTCTTT. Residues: CASSMSGQGEAFF.

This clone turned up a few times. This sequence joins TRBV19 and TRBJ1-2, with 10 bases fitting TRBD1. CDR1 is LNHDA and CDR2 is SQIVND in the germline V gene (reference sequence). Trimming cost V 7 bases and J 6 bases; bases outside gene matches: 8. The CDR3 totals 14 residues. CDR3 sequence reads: CASTAAGTGDGYTF. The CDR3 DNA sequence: TGTGCCAGTACTGCCGCCGGGACAGGGGATGGCTACACCTTC.

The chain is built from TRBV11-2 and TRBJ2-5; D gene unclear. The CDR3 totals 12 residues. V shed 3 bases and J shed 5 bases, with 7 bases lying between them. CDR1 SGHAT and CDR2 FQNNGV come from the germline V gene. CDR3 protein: CASSLSRETQYF. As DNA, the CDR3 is TGTGCCAGCAGCTTGTCCCGGGAGACCCAGTACTTC. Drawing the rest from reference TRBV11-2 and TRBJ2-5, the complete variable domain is EAGVAQSPRYKIIEKRQSVAFWCNPISGHATLYWYQQILGQGPKLLIQFQNNGVVDDSQLPKDRFSAERLKGVDSTLKIQPAKLEDSAVYLCASSLSRETQYFGPGTRLLVL.

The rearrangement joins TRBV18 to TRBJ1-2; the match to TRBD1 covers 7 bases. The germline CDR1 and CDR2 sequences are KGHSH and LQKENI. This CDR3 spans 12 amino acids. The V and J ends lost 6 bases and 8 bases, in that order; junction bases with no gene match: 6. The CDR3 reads CASSPGDSGYTF. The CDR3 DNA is TGTGCCAGCTCCCCCGGGGACAGCGGCTACACCTTC.

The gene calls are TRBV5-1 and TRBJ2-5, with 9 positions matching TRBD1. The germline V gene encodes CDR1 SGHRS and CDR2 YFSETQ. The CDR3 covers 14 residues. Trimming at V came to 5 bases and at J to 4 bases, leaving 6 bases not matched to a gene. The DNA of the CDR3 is TGCGCCAGCAGGGCCGGGACAGGGACAGAGACCCAGTACTTC. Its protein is CASRAGTGTETQYF.

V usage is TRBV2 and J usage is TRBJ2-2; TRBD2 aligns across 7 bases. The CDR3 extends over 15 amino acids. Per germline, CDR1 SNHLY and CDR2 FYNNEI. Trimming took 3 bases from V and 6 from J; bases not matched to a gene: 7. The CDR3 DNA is TGTGCCAGCAGTGAGGGGGGGTTGGGTTCCGGGGAGCTGTTTTTT. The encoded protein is CASSEGGLGSGELFF.

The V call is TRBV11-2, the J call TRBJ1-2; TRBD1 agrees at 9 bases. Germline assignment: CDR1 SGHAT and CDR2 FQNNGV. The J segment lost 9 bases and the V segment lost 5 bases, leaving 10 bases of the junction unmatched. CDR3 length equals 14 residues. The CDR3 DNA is TGTGCCAGCAGCCGCGACGGGACAGGGAGGAGCTACACCTTC. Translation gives CASSRDGTGRSYTF.

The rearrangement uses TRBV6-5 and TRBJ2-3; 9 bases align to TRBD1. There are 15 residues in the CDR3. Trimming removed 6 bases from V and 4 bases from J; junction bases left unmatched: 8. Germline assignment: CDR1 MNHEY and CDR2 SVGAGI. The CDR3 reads CASSSTGGSADTQYF. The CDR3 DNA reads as TGTGCCAGCAGCTCAACAGGGGGCAGCGCAGATACGCAGTATTTT.

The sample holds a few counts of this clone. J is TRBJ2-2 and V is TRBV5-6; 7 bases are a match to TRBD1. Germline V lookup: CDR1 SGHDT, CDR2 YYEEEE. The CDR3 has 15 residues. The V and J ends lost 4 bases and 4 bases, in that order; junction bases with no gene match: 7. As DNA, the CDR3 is TGTGCCAGCAGCCGACAACAGGGGAGCACCGGGGAGCTGTTTTTT. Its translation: CASSRQQGSTGELFF.

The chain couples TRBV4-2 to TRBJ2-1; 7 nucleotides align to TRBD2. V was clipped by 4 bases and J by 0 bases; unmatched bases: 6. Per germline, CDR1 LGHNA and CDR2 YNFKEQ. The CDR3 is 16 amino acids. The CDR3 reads CASSPTSDGSYNEQFF. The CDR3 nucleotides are TGTGCCAGCAGCCCAACTAGCGACGGCTCCTACAATGAGCAGTTCTTC.

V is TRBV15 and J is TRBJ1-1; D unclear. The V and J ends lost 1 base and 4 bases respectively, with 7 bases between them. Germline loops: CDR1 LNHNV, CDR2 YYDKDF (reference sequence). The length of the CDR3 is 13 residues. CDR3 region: CATSRVSVTEAFF. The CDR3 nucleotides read TGTGCCACCAGCAGAGTAAGCGTCACTGAAGCTTTCTTT.

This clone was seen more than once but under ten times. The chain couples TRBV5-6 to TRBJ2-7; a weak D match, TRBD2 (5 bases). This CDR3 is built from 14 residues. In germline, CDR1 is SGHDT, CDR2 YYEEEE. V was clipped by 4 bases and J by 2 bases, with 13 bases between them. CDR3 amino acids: CASSAAFGAYEQYF. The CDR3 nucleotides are TGTGCCAGCAGCGCGGCCTTCGGGGCCTACGAGCAGTACTTC.

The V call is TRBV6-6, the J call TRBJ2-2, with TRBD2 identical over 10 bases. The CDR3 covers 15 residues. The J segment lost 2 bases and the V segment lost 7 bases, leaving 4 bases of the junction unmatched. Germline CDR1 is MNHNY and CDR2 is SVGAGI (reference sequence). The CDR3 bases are TGTGCCAGCACCTCTAGCGGGGGTAACACCGGGGAGCTGTTTTTT. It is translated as CASTSSGGNTGELFF.